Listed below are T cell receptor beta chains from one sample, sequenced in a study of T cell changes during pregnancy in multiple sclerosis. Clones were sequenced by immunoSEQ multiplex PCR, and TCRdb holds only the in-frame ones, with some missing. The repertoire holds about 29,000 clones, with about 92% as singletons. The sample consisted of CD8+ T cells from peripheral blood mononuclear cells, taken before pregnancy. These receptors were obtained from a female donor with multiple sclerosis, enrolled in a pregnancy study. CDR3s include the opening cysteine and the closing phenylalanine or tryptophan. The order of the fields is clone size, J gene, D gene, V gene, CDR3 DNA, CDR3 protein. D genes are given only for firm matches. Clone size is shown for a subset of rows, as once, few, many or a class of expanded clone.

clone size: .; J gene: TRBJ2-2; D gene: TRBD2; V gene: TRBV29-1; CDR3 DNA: TGCAGCGTTCGCGGGGGAACCAACACCGGGGAGCTGTTTTTT; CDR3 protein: CSVRGGTNTGELFF
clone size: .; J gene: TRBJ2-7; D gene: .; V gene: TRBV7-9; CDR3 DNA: TGTGCCAGCAGCACCGAGGAGGACGGCTCCTACGAGCAGTACTTC; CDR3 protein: CASSTEEDGSYEQYF
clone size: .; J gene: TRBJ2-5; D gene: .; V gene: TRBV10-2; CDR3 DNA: TGCGCCAGCAGTGAGTCCTCTTCAGTAGAGACCCAGTACTTC; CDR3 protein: CASSESSSVETQYF
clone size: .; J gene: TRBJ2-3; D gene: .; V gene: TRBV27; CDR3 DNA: TGTGCCAGCAGTTTTTTTCAGGGGTTGGATACGCAGTATTTT; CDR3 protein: CASSFFQGLDTQYF
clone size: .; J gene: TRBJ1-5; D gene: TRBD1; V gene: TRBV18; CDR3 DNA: TGTGCCAGCTCACGGGCGGGGACAGGCGAACTTAGCAATCAGCCCCAGCATTTT; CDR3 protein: CASSRAGTGELSNQPQHF
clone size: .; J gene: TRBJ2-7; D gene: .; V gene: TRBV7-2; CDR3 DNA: TGTGCCAGCAGCTTAGGTGGGGGGGCAGTCGAGCAGTACTTC; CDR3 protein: CASSLGGGAVEQYF
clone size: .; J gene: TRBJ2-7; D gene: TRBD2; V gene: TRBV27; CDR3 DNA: TGTGCCAGCAGTTCCAACGGGTTGGGACTAGTCGAGCAGTACTTC; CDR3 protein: CASSSNGLGLVEQYF
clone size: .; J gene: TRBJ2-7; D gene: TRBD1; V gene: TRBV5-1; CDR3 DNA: TGCGCCAGCAGCTCGCCGGGACAGGGGACCTACGAGCAGTACTTC; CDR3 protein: CASSSPGQGTYEQYF
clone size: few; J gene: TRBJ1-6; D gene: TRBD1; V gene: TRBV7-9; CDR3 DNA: TGTGCCAGCAGCCGGGACAGGGACAATTCACCCCTCCACTTT; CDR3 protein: CASSRDRDNSPLHF
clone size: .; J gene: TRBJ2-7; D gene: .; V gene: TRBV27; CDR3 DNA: TGTGCCAGCACCTATGGGCCTGGCGAACAGCAGTACTTC; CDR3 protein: CASTYGPGEQQYF
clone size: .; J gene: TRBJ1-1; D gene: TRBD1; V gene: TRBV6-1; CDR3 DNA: TGTGCCAGCACCGCAGACAGGGGTGGGACTGAAGCTTTCTTT; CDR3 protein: CASTADRGGTEAFF
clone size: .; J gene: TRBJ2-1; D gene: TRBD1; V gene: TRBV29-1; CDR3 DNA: TGCAGCGCCAGGGGCGGGGACAGGGACAATGAGCAGTTCTTC; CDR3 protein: CSARGGDRDNEQFF
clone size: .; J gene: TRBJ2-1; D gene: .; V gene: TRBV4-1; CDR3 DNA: TGCGCCAGCAGCCTCCGATACCCCCAGGGTTTACCCTTTCTGGGCCCCAAGCCTGAGCAGTTCTTC; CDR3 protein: CASSLRYPQGLPFLGPKPEQFF
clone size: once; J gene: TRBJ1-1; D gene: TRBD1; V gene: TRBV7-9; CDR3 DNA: TGTGCCAGCAGCCTAGGGACAGGGGGCACGGACACTGAAGCTTTCTTT; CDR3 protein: CASSLGTGGTDTEAFF
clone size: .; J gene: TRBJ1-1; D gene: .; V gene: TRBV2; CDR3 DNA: TGTGCCAGCAGGGGAGTTAGCACTGAAGCTTTCTTT; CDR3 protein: CASRGVSTEAFF
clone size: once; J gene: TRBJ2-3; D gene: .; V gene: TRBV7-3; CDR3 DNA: TGTGCCAGCAGCATCCCACCCAGATCTGAGGGGGCAGATACGCAGTATTTT; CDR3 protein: CASSIPPRSEGADTQYF
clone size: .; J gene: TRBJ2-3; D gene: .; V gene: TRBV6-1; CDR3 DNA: TGTGCCAGCAGTGACGGCGTAGCCTACAACACAGATACGCAGTATTTT; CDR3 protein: CASSDGVAYNTDTQYF
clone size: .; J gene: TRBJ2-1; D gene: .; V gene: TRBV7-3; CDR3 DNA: TGTGCCAGCAGCTTAATGGGGGGACCCTACAATGAGCAGTTCTTC; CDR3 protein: CASSLMGGPYNEQFF
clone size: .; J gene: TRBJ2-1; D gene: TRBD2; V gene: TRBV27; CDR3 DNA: TGTGCCAGCAGTGCCCGGCGGGGGGCCAATGAGCAGTTCTTC; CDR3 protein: CASSARRGANEQFF
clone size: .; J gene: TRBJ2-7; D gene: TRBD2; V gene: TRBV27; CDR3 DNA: TGTGCCAGCAGTTTGGGACTAGCGGGAGGGCCCTACGAGCAGTACTTC; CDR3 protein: CASSLGLAGGPYEQYF
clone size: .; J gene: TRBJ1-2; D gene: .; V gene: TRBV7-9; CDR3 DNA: TGTGCCAGCAGCCCGGGTTGGGGCGAAGCTAACTATGGCTACACCTTC; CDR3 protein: CASSPGWGEANYGYTF
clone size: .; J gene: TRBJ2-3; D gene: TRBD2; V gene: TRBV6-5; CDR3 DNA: TGTGCCAGCAGTTACTCCTCTAGCGGGGGCACAGATACGCAGTATTTT; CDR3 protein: CASSYSSSGGTDTQYF
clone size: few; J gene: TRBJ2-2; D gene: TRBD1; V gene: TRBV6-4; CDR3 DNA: TGTGCCAGTCAGCCGGGACAGGGTGAAACCGGGGAGCTGTTTTTT; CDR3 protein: CASQPGQGETGELFF
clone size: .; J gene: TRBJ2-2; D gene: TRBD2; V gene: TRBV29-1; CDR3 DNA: TGCAGCGCCCTTGGGGGGGCCGGGGAGCTGTTTTTT; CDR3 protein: CSALGGAGELFF
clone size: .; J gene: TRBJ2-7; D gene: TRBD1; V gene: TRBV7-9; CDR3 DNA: TGTGCCAGCAGCTCGGGACAGGGGGCGTTAGACGAGCAGTACTTC; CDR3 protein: CASSSGQGALDEQYF
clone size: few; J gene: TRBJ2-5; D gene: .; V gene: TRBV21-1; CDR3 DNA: TGTGCCAGCAGCGCCCCTGCATGGGGTGGGGGCGAAGAGACCCAGTACTTC; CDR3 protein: CASSAPAWGGGEETQYF
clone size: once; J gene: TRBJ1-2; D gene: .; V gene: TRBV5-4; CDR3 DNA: TGTGCCAGCAGCTTGGGACGGGAAGGAGTCTATGGCTACACCTTC; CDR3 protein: CASSLGREGVYGYTF